This T cell receptor beta chain was recovered during a study of T cell responses to AZD1222 COVID-19 vaccine (TCRdb year 2021). Describing the broader study: TCR sequencing was performed for about 250 trial participants, of whom 200 to 210 were given two doses of AZD1222 and approximately 26 were given two doses of MenACWY control vaccine. Trial participants were enrolled into age subgroups of 18-55, 56-69 and 70-plus years, which contained 148, 28 and 57 TCR-sequenced participants, respectively.

The meaning of the sample's time point label: about 28 days (+/-7) after the second vaccine dose. AZD1222 recipients given second doses at about 4 weeks or at about 12 weeks were pooled, since spike-specific TCR depth and breadth were not found to differ between the two schedules. The vaccinee samples were drawn from two UK trials, COV001 and COV002, one of which was a single-blind randomized controlled phase 2/3 trial testing AZD1222 (ChAdOx1 nCoV-19) in healthy adults. For TCRbeta chain sequencing, PBMC samples from trial participants were taken at day 0 and at day 28 after the second dose. The CDR3 regions of human TCRbeta chains were subjected to immunosequencing. The study's own analysis went as follows. Repertoire TCRs were checked for matches against a reference library of SARS-CoV-2-specific TCRs that had been generated using the MIRA antigen-specificity platform. Breadth was defined as the fraction of unique TCRs that were SARS-CoV-2-associated, and depth was defined as the fraction of total T cells that were SARS-CoV-2-associated. Each spike-specific TCR was assigned to its reactive spike region and to a CD4 or CD8 class using the MIRA data. Log10-transformed breadth and depth values were compared by one-way ANOVA with Sidak's multiple comparisons tests. TCRdb took over this immuneACCESS table, retaining in-frame rearrangements with V and J assigned. Such tables are incomplete; in checked studies, under half of the missing clones stem from an unresolved V gene, and the remainder is unexplained. V and J calls plus clone size are reproduced from that table; the DNA served to infer D and trimming. In all, the sample holds roughly 170,000 clones, and roughly 92% of those were seen once. Together, the top ten hold around 1.6% of the sample.

The paper's findings and limits, for the study overall: Because no day 14 peak-response samples were available, the repertoires could be characterized only after the peak T cell response. Spike-specific TCR breadth and depth rose significantly after two AZD1222 doses compared with day 0 and with MenACWY recipients. Participants were mostly white British and included more females than males, and it was suggested by the authors that clonal diversity may have been underestimated. Conclusions about previously exposed vaccinees are limited, since just a handful of AZD1222 recipients were seropositive for SARS-CoV-2 at baseline. Reportedly, almost half of the unique spike-specific TCRs recognized epitopes lying outside the regions that are mutated in the B.1.351 and B.1.1.7 variants. The vaccine-associated CD4 TCRs covered the entire spike protein, and the dominant responses fell in regions 160-218 and 743-854. In the small 56-69-year group, the increase in depth fell short of significance, most likely because of low power.

The germline V gene yields SGHTA for CDR1 and FQGTGA for CDR2. V is clipped by 2 bases and J by 3 bases, and the sequence between their germline boundaries is 9 bases long. The CDR3, from cysteine to phenylalanine, totals 14 residues. The sequence is cut down to CDR3 DNA, 42 bases in frame from base 1. As to this clone: Its antigen remains unidentified. It has no much larger one-base neighbor in the sample; base qualities were not kept.

The sample here was peripheral blood, taken 28 days after the second AZD1222 dose. This receptor was identified in an adult who received the AZD1222 COVID-19 vaccine. The rearranged chain carries TRBV7-3 and TRBJ2-3, with a weak D call of TRBD1 (5 bases match). At the DNA level, the sequence is TGTGCCAGCAGCTTAGACAGTGGGACAGATACGCAGTATTTT. It encodes CASSLDSGTDTQYF.